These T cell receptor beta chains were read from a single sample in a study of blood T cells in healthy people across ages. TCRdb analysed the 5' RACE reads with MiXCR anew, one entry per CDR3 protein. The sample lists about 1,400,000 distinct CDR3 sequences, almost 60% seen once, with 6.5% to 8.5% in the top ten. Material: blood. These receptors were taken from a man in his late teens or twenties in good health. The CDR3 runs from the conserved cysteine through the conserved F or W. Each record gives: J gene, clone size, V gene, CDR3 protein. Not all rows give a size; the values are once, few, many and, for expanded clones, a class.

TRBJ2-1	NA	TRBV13	CASSLGWGKNNEQFF
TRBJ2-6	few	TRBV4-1	CASSPQTGGSGANVLTF
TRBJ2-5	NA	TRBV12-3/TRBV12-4	CASSLARTQETQYF
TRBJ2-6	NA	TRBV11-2	CASSFQGPSGANVLTF
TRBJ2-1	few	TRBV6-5	CASFWNNEQFF
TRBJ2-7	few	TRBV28	CASTLTSGGLSEMQYF
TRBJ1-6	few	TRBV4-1	CASSQVAGTENSPLHF
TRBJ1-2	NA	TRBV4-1	CASSQEVGGTNYGYTF
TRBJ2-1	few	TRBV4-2	CASSQAGGGHNEQFF
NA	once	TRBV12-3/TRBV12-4	CASGVTGGINEQYF
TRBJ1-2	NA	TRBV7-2	CASSLRQGGEWGYTF
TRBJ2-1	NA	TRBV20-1	CSASLGALTDQFF
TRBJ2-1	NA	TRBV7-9	CASSFTSGAESDEQFF
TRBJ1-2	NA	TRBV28	CASSPQELLQYTF
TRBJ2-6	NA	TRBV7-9	CASSWTSGSSGANVLTF
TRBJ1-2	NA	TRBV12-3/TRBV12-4	CASSTGTGENYGYTF
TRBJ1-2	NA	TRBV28	CASSHTDSRANVFGYTF
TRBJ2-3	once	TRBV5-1	CASSSGWREVTDTQYF
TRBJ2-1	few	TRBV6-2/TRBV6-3	CASSYSLANEQFF